This T cell receptor (beta chain) was identified in a study of cytomegalovirus exposure and HLA in healthy donors. Primers for the PCR totalled 60 Vbeta and 13 Jbeta. Sequencing was performed with immunoSEQ multiplex PCR; in TCRdb, only in-frame clones are kept and a portion is missing. The sample has some 29,000 clones, 44% seen once. The clonotype comes from a woman in her 50s in good health and CMV-seronegative. Source material: PBMCs.

CDR3 residues: CASRQVASTDTQYF. CDR3 bases: TGTGCCAGCCGACAGGTTGCTAGCACAGATACGCAGTATTTT. The chain uses TRBV19 and TRBJ2-3; D is perhaps TRBD1 (6 bases). The CDR3 length is 14 residues. Trimming took off 9 bases at V and 0 bases at J, with 13 bases between the two ends. In germline, CDR1 is LNHDA, CDR2 SQIVND (reference sequence).